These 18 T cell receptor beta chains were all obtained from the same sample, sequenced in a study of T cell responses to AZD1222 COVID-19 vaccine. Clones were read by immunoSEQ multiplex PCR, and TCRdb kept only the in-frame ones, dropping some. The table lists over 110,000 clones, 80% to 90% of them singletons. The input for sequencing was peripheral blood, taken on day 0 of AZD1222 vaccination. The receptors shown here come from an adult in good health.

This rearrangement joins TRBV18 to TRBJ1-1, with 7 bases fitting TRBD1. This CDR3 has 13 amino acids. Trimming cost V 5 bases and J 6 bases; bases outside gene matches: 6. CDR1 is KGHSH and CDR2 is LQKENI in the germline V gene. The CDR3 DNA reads TGTGCCAGCTCAGGAACAGGGGACGCTGAAGCTTTCTTT. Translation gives CASSGTGDAEAFF.

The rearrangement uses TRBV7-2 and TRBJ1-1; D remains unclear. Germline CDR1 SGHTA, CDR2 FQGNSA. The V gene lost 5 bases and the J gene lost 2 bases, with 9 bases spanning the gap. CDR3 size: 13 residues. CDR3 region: CASSRRSNTEAFF. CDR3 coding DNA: TGTGCCAGCAGCCGTCGTTCCAACACTGAAGCTTTCTTT.

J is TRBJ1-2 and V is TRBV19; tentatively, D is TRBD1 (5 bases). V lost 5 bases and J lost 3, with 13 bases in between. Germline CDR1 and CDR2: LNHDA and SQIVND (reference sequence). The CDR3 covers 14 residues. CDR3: CASSFYGTDYGYTF. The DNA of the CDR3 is TGTGCCAGTAGTTTTTACGGGACGGACTATGGCTACACCTTC.

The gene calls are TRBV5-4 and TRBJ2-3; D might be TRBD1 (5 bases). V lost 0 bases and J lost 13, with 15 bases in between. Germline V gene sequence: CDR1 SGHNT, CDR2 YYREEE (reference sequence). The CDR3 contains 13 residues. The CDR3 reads CASSLEVLGPEYF. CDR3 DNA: TGTGCCAGCAGCTTGGAAGTGTTGGGGCCCGAGTATTTT.

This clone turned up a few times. This chain's CDR3 is CAWSPRELAGNTIYF. The CDR3 region has the DNA TGTGCCTGGAGTCCTCGGGAACTGGCTGGAAACACCATATATTTT. The chain has TRBV30 and TRBJ1-3; D gene ambiguous. Germline CDR1 GTSNPN, CDR2 SVGIG (reference sequence). CDR3 size: 15 residues. V gave up 2 bases and J gave up 2 bases, with 13 bases separating them.

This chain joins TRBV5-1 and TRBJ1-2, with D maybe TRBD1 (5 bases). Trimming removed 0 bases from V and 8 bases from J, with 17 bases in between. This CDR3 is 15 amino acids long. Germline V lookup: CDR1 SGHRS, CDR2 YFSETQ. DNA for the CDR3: TGCGCCAGCAGCTTGGGGGGCGTCAAAGAAGGGGGCTACACCTTC. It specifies CASSLGGVKEGGYTF.

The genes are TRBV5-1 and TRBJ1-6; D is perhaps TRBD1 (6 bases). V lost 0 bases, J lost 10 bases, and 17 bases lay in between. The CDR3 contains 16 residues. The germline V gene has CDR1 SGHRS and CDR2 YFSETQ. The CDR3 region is CASSLAGQGFGSPLHF. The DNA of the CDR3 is TGCGCCAGCAGCTTGGCCGGCCAGGGGTTTGGGTCACCCCTCCACTTT.

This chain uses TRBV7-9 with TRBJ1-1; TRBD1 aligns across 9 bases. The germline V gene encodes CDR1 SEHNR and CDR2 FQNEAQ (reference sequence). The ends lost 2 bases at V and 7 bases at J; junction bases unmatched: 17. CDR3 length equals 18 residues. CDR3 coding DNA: TGTGCCAGCAGCTTATATCTAGGACAGGGGCCAGGACTGGGTGAAGCTTTCTTT. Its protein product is CASSLYLGQGPGLGEAFF. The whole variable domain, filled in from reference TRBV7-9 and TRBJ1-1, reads DTGVSQNPRHKITKRGQNVTFRCDPISEHNRLYWYRQTLGQGPEFLTYFQNEAQLEKSRLLSDRFSAERPKGSFSTLEIQRTEQGDSAMYLCASSLYLGQGPGLGEAFFGQGTRLTVV.

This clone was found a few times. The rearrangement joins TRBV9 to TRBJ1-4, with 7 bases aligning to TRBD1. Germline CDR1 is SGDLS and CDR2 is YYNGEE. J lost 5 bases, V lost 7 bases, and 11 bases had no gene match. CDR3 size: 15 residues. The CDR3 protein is CASSPLGTANEKLFF. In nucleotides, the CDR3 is TGTGCCAGCTCCCCCCTGGGGACAGCGAATGAAAAACTGTTTTTT.

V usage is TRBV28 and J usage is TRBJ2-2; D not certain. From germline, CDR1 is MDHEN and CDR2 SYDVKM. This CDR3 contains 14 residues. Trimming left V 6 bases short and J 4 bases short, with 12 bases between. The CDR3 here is CASSLVKGTGELFF. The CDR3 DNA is TGTGCCAGCAGCCTTGTGAAGGGCACCGGGGAGCTGTTTTTT.

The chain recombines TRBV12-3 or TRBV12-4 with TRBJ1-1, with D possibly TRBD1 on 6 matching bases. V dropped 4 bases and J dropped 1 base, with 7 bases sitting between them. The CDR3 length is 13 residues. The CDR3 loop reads CASSWTENTEAFF. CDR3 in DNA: TGTGCCAGCAGTTGGACAGAGAACACTGAAGCTTTCTTT.

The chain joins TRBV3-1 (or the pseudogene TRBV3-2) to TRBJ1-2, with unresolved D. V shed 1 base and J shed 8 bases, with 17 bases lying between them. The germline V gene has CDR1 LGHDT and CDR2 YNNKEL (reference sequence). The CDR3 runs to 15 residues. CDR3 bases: TGTGCCAGCAGCCAAGTAGGAGGAGGGAGCGGGGGCTACACCTTC. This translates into CASSQVGGGSGGYTF.

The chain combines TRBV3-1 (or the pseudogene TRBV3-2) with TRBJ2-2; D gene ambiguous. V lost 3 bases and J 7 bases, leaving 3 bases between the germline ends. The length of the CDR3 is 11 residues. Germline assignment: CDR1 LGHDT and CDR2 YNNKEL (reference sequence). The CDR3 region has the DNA TGTGCCAGCAGCCACCTCGGGGAGCTGTTTTTT. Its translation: CASSHLGELFF.

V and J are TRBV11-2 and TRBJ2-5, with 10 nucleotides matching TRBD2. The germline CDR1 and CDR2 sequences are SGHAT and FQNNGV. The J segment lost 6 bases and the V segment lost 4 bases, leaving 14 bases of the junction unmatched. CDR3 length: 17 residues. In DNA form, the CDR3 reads TGTGCCAGCAGCTCCCCTCCGGGAGCGGGGGGGCCGAAGACCCAGTACTTC. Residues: CASSSPPGAGGPKTQYF.

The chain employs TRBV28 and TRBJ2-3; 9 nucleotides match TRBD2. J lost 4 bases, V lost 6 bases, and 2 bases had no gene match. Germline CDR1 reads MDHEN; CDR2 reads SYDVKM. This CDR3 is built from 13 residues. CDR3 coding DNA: TGTGCCAGCAGCCGGACTAGCGCAGATACGCAGTATTTT. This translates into CASSRTSADTQYF.

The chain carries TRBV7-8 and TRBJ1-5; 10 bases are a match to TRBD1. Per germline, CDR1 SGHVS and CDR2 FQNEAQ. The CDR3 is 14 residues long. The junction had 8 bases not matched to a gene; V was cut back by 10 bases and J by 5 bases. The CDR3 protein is CATKDRGRDQPQHF. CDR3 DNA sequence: TGTGCCACAAAAGACAGGGGGCGCGATCAGCCCCAGCATTTT. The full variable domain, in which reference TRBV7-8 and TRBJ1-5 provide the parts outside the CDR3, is GAGVSQSPRYKVAKRGQDVALRCDPISGHVSLFWYQQALGQGPEFLTYFQNEAQLDKSGLPSDRFFAERPEGSVSTLKIQRTQQEDSAVYLCATKDRGRDQPQHFGDGTRLSIL.

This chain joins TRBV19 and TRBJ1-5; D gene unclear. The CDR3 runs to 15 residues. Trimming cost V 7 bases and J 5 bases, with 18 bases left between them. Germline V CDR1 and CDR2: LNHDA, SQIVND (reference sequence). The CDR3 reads CASITVHDGDQPQHF. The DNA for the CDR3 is TGTGCCAGTATAACCGTTCACGACGGGGATCAGCCCCAGCATTTT. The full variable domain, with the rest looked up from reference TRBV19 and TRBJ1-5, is DGGITQSPKYLFRKEGQNVTLSCEQNLNHDAMYWYRQDPGQGLRLIYYSQIVNDFQKGDIAEGYSVSREKKESFPLTVTSAQKNPTAFYLCASITVHDGDQPQHFGDGTRLSIL.

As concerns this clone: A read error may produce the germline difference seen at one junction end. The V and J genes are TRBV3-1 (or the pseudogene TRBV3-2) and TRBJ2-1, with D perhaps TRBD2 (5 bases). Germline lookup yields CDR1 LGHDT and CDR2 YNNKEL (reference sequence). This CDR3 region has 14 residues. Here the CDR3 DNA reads TGTGCCAGCGGCCACCCTACTAGATTCGATGAGCAGTTCTTC. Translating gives CASGHPTRFDEQFF.